The rows below give T cell receptor beta chains drawn from one sample of a study of T-cell memory formation after mild COVID-19. TCRdb used MiXCR to reprocess the 5' RACE reads, holding one entry per CDR3 protein. The sample yields a few hundred thousand distinct CDR3 sequences, about 20% seen once. Source material: PBMCs or a T cell subset sorted from them (not recorded which). The receptors were sampled from an adult woman who had mild COVID-19 (a few samples of this study predate the infection). Cell type and time point are not known. Each CDR3 is given with its conserved first and last residue. The order of the fields is clone size, V gene, D gene, CDR3 length, J gene, CDR3 DNA, CDR3 protein. D genes are given only for firm matches. Where a row states a size, it is once, few, many or the class of an expanded clone; other rows omit it.

abundance: few
v_gene: TRBV24-1
d_gene: NA
len: 15
j_gene: TRBJ2-7
CDR3nt: TGTGCCACCAGTGATCCCGGGACGGCCCATCACGAGCAGTACTTC
CDR3aa: CATSDPGTAHHEQYF

abundance: many
v_gene: TRBV12-3/TRBV12-4
d_gene: NA
len: 13
j_gene: TRBJ2-2
CDR3nt: TGTGCCAGCAGTCCCGGGATCACCGGGGAGCTGTTTTTT
CDR3aa: CASSPGITGELFF

abundance: NA
v_gene: TRBV19
d_gene: NA
len: 15
j_gene: TRBJ2-4
CDR3nt: TGTGCCAGTAGTCCCGACACAGCCGGCAAAAACATTCAGTACTTC
CDR3aa: CASSPDTAGKNIQYF

abundance: few
v_gene: TRBV5-6
d_gene: TRBD1
len: 15
j_gene: TRBJ2-7
CDR3nt: TGTGCCAGCAGCAGGGGGGCAGGGGGCATGATAGAGCAGTACTTC
CDR3aa: CASSRGAGGMIEQYF

abundance: many
v_gene: TRBV7-2
d_gene: TRBD1
len: 16
j_gene: TRBJ1-5
CDR3nt: TGTGCCAGCAGCTTCCAGACAGGGACACTCAATCAGCCCCAGCATTTT
CDR3aa: CASSFQTGTLNQPQHF

abundance: many
v_gene: TRBV5-1
d_gene: NA
len: 14
j_gene: TRBJ1-1
CDR3nt: TGCGCCAGCAGCTTGGGGGCACTGAACACTGAAGCTTTCTTT
CDR3aa: CASSLGALNTEAFF

abundance: NA
v_gene: TRBV6-5
d_gene: TRBD2
len: 15
j_gene: TRBJ2-7
CDR3nt: TGTGCCAGCACCAGACTAGCGGGAAGCTCCTACGAGCAGTACTTC
CDR3aa: CASTRLAGSSYEQYF

abundance: few
v_gene: TRBV7-9
d_gene: TRBD1
len: 14
j_gene: TRBJ1-2
CDR3nt: TGTGCCAGCAGCGTAGGACAGGGCGGCTATGGCTACACCTTC
CDR3aa: CASSVGQGGYGYTF

abundance: NA
v_gene: TRBV11-1
d_gene: TRBD2
len: 16
j_gene: TRBJ2-7
CDR3nt: TGTGCCAGCAGCTCCCAGACTAGCGGAGAAGGGTACGAGCAGTACTTC
CDR3aa: CASSSQTSGEGYEQYF

abundance: few
v_gene: TRBV7-8
d_gene: NA
len: 12
j_gene: TRBJ2-5
CDR3nt: TGTGCCAGTGTGGGGGTCCAAGAGACCCAGTACTTC
CDR3aa: CASVGVQETQYF

abundance: NA
v_gene: TRBV6-2/TRBV6-3
d_gene: TRBD1
len: 13
j_gene: TRBJ2-7
CDR3nt: TGTGCCAGCAGTTACTCGACAGGGGGCAAGCAGTACTTC
CDR3aa: CASSYSTGGKQYF

abundance: NA
v_gene: TRBV30
d_gene: TRBD1
len: 16
j_gene: TRBJ2-6
CDR3nt: TGTGGAGGGCGGGACAGGGTTGAGGTCGGGGCCAAAGTCCTGACTTTC
CDR3aa: CGGRDRVEVGAKVLTF

abundance: NA
v_gene: TRBV7-9
d_gene: NA
len: 14
j_gene: TRBJ2-7
CDR3nt: TGTGCCAGCAGCTTAGAGATGCTTTCCTACGAGCAGTACTTC
CDR3aa: CASSLEMLSYEQYF

abundance: NA
v_gene: TRBV27
d_gene: NA
len: 16
j_gene: TRBJ1-2
CDR3nt: TGTGCCAGCAGTTTATCGGCCGGACGAGCTAACTATGGCTACACCTTC
CDR3aa: CASSLSAGRANYGYTF

abundance: few
v_gene: TRBV15
d_gene: NA
len: 14
j_gene: TRBJ2-7
CDR3nt: TGTGCCACCAGCAGAGATGTTAGTATGTACGAGCAGTACTTC
CDR3aa: CATSRDVSMYEQYF

abundance: NA
v_gene: TRBV5-8
d_gene: NA
len: 17
j_gene: TRBJ2-1
CDR3nt: TGTGCCAGCAGCCCGGACACAGATCGATGGGGCCACAATGAGCAGTTCTTC
CDR3aa: CASSPDTDRWGHNEQFF

abundance: few
v_gene: TRBV12-3/TRBV12-4
d_gene: NA
len: 14
j_gene: TRBJ2-4
CDR3nt: TGTGCCAGCAGTTCCCCGGGCCGTCAAAACATTCAGTACTTC
CDR3aa: CASSSPGRQNIQYF

abundance: NA
v_gene: TRBV12-3/TRBV12-4
d_gene: TRBD2
len: 15
j_gene: TRBJ2-1
CDR3nt: TGTGCCAGCTCAATAGCGGGGTTCGGCGCCCATGAGCAGTTCTTC
CDR3aa: CASSIAGFGAHEQFF

abundance: NA
v_gene: TRBV4-2
d_gene: TRBD1
len: 16
j_gene: TRBJ1-2
CDR3nt: TGTGCCAGCAGCCAAGATGCGGTGACAGGGGTCTATGGCTACACCTTC
CDR3aa: CASSQDAVTGVYGYTF

abundance: NA
v_gene: TRBV6-5
d_gene: TRBD1
len: 13
j_gene: TRBJ1-1
CDR3nt: TGTGCCAGCAACGAACAGGGGTTTACTGAAGCTTTCTTT
CDR3aa: CASNEQGFTEAFF

abundance: few
v_gene: TRBV13
d_gene: NA
len: 12
j_gene: TRBJ2-3
CDR3nt: TGTGCCAGCAGCTTCCCCAAGGATACGCAGTATTTT
CDR3aa: CASSFPKDTQYF

abundance: NA
v_gene: TRBV15
d_gene: TRBD1
len: 15
j_gene: TRBJ1-4
CDR3nt: TGTGCCACCAGCAGCCTAGGACAGGGGGCTGAAAAACTGTTTTTT
CDR3aa: CATSSLGQGAEKLFF

abundance: few
v_gene: TRBV7-8
d_gene: NA
len: 13
j_gene: TRBJ2-1
CDR3nt: TGTGCCAGCAGCTTCGGGCAGAGATATGAGCAGTTCTTC
CDR3aa: CASSFGQRYEQFF

abundance: NA
v_gene: TRBV12-3/TRBV12-4
d_gene: NA
len: 12
j_gene: TRBJ2-7
CDR3nt: TGTGCCAGCGGTCCGGCGCCCTACGAGCAGTACTTC
CDR3aa: CASGPAPYEQYF

abundance: few
v_gene: TRBV20-1
d_gene: TRBD2
len: 11
j_gene: TRBJ2-7
CDR3nt: TGCAGCAGCGGGAGCTACTACGAGCAGTACTTC
CDR3aa: CSSGSYYEQYF

abundance: NA
v_gene: TRBV20-1
d_gene: TRBD2
len: 13
j_gene: TRBJ2-7
CDR3nt: TGCAGTGCTAGACTAGCGGGGTTCTCTGAGCAGTACTTC
CDR3aa: CSARLAGFSEQYF

abundance: NA
v_gene: TRBV5-1
d_gene: TRBD1
len: 13
j_gene: TRBJ2-7
CDR3nt: TGCGCCAGCGGCCATACAGGGGAACACGAGCAGTACTTC
CDR3aa: CASGHTGEHEQYF

abundance: NA
v_gene: TRBV4-2
d_gene: TRBD1
len: 15
j_gene: TRBJ2-5
CDR3nt: TGTGCCAGCAGCCAAGTACCGGGACAGGCAGAGACCCAGTACTTC
CDR3aa: CASSQVPGQAETQYF

abundance: NA
v_gene: TRBV20-1
d_gene: NA
len: 16
j_gene: TRBJ2-6
CDR3nt: TGCAGTGCTAGAAGGGACACCTTCTCTGGGGCCAACGTCCTGACTTTC
CDR3aa: CSARRDTFSGANVLTF

abundance: NA
v_gene: TRBV9
d_gene: TRBD1
len: 14
j_gene: TRBJ1-6
CDR3nt: TGTGCCAGCAGCGTTGCGACAGGGTCATCACCCCTCCACTTT
CDR3aa: CASSVATGSSPLHF

abundance: NA
v_gene: TRBV12-3/TRBV12-4
d_gene: NA
len: 11
j_gene: TRBJ2-1
CDR3nt: TGTGCCAGCAGGAAGGGGATTGAGCAGTTCTTC
CDR3aa: CASRKGIEQFF

abundance: NA
v_gene: TRBV7-8
d_gene: NA
len: 16
j_gene: TRBJ1-1
CDR3nt: TGTGCCAGCAGCTTAGGGGGCCGAGGAGTGAACACTGAAGCTTTCTTT
CDR3aa: CASSLGGRGVNTEAFF

abundance: NA
v_gene: TRBV3-1
d_gene: NA
len: 14
j_gene: TRBJ1-2
CDR3nt: TGTGCCAGCAGCCTTAACGACAGGCAAAATGGCTACACCTTC
CDR3aa: CASSLNDRQNGYTF

abundance: NA
v_gene: TRBV20-1
d_gene: NA
len: 14
j_gene: TRBJ2-5
CDR3nt: TGCAGTGCTAGAAGGGGGAGGGCAGAAGAGACCCAGTACTTC
CDR3aa: CSARRGRAEETQYF

abundance: NA
v_gene: TRBV27
d_gene: TRBD1
len: 14
j_gene: TRBJ1-2
CDR3nt: TGTGCCAGCAAGTACAGGGGATCCCTCTATGGCTACACCTTC
CDR3aa: CASKYRGSLYGYTF

abundance: few
v_gene: TRBV7-2
d_gene: NA
len: 14
j_gene: TRBJ1-2
CDR3nt: TGTGCCAGCAGCTTAGAAGGGACTAGCTATGGCTACACCTTC
CDR3aa: CASSLEGTSYGYTF

abundance: NA
v_gene: TRBV4-3
d_gene: TRBD1
len: 17
j_gene: TRBJ1-3
CDR3nt: TGCGCCAGCAGCCAAGGGGTAACAGGGGGCTTTGGAAACACCATATATTTT
CDR3aa: CASSQGVTGGFGNTIYF

abundance: few
v_gene: TRBV20-1
d_gene: TRBD2
len: 14
j_gene: TRBJ2-3
CDR3nt: TGCAGTGCTATCGGCGGGAGGGCCGGGGATACGCAGTATTTT
CDR3aa: CSAIGGRAGDTQYF

abundance: once
v_gene: TRBV9
d_gene: TRBD1
len: 17
j_gene: TRBJ2-1
CDR3nt: TGTGCCAGCAGCGTAGGACCCAGGGGGCATGTCTACAATGAGCAGTTCTTC
CDR3aa: CASSVGPRGHVYNEQFF

abundance: NA
v_gene: TRBV13
d_gene: NA
len: 13
j_gene: TRBJ1-6
CDR3nt: TGTGCCAGCAGCTTAGGCGGAAGATCACCCCTCCACTTT
CDR3aa: CASSLGGRSPLHF

abundance: NA
v_gene: TRBV29-1
d_gene: NA
len: 12
j_gene: TRBJ2-3
CDR3nt: TGCAGCGTTCCCGTCAACATCGGGGCGCAGTATTTT
CDR3aa: CSVPVNIGAQYF